Below, 15 T cell receptor beta chains from the same sample are listed, as sequenced in a study of shared clonotypes between healthy human individuals (dated by TCRdb to about 2020). The method was the immunoSEQ multiplex PCR assay. This is the immuneACCESS table as TCRdb keeps it, with only in-frame sequences that have V and J called. A part of the clones is gone; compared with another copy, unresolved V genes explain less than half, and the rest is unexplained. The sample contains over a million clones, 98% of them found a single time. Roughly 0.42% of the sample comes from the top ten. The sequenced sample was naive CD4+ T cells sorted from blood. The sample's cell subset or site label, decoded: CD45RA+ positively selected. The receptor set was obtained from a young man in good health.

The chain recombines TRBV6-1 with TRBJ1-1; D is unresolved. With 6 bases removed from V and 0 bases from J, the gap between germline ends came to 8 bases. Per the germline V gene, CDR1 is MNHNS and CDR2 is SASEGT. This CDR3 is 13 amino acids long. CDR3 DNA: TGTGCCAGCAGGTGGGCATTGAACACTGAAGCTTTCTTT. Translated: CASRWALNTEAFF.

This clone was picked up a small number of times. The rearrangement links TRBV29-1 to TRBJ2-2; tentatively, D is TRBD2 (6 bases). The CDR3 sequence is 14 residues long. The germline CDR1 and CDR2 sequences are SQVTM and ANQGSEA. V was clipped by 0 bases and J by 8 bases, with 13 bases between them. The CDR3 region has the DNA TGCAGCGTTGAAGATAGGCAGGGAGGTGGGGAGCTGTTTTTT. Translated: CSVEDRQGGGELFF.

The chain combines TRBV11-2 with TRBJ2-3; 14 bases match TRBD2. The CDR3 runs to 14 residues. V lost 8 bases, J lost 7 bases, and 5 bases stayed unmatched. Looked up from germline, CDR1 is SGHAT and CDR2 is FQNNGV. CDR3 region: CASRLAGGPNTQYF. The CDR3 nucleotides read TGTGCCAGCCGACTAGCGGGAGGGCCGAATACGCAGTATTTT. The whole variable domain, remainder taken from reference TRBV11-2 and TRBJ2-3, is EAGVAQSPRYKIIEKRQSVAFWCNPISGHATLYWYQQILGQGPKLLIQFQNNGVVDDSQLPKDRFSAERLKGVDSTLKIQPAKLEDSAVYLCASRLAGGPNTQYFGPGTRLTVL.

The CDR3 here is CSAQGSPRSLYNEQFF. CDR3 sequence (DNA): TGCAGCGCCCAAGGCTCGCCCCGTTCACTCTACAATGAGCAGTTCTTC. The chain links TRBV29-1 to TRBJ2-1; D unclear. V was cut by 7 bases and J by 3 bases, with 22 bases left in between. There are 16 residues in the CDR3. Germline CDR1 reads SQVTM; CDR2 reads ANQGSEA.

This clone was seen only once. The chain combines TRBV6-5 with TRBJ2-7; 8 nucleotides line up with TRBD2. V lost 6 bases to trimming and J lost 2 bases; unmatched junction nucleotides: 9. Germline assignment: CDR1 MNHEY and CDR2 SVGAGI. The CDR3 loop spans 15 amino acids. In DNA form, the CDR3 reads TGTGCCAGCAGCCCAGCGGGAGCAATCCCCTACGAGCAGTACTTC. Its translation: CASSPAGAIPYEQYF.

The chain has TRBV7-2 and TRBJ2-3; TRBD1 might be the D (5 bases). Germline CDR1 and CDR2: SGHTA and FQGNSA. The CDR3 length is 14 residues. Trimming removed 4 bases at V and 2 bases at J, with 10 bases between. CDR3 in DNA: TGTGCCAGCAGCTGGGGCCTCATCACAGATACGCAGTATTTT. It is translated as CASSWGLITDTQYF.

V usage is TRBV5-1 and J usage is TRBJ1-5, with D unclear. Germline-derived CDR1 and CDR2 are SGHRS and YFSETQ. Trimming took 4 bases from V and 2 from J, leaving 13 bases between them. The CDR3 spans 15 residues. In nucleotides, the CDR3 is TGCGCCAGCAGCCCCCTCGGTTCCGGCAATCAGCCCCAGCATTTT. Protein product: CASSPLGSGNQPQHF.

This clone appeared once. The chain employs TRBV5-1 and TRBJ2-1; no reliable D call. Germline V gene sequence: CDR1 SGHRS, CDR2 YFSETQ. Trimming took off 2 bases at V and 8 bases at J, with 11 bases between the two ends. The CDR3 covers 13 residues. This CDR3 is CASSLGSLDEQFF. Here the CDR3 DNA reads TGCGCCAGCAGCTTAGGGTCGCTTGATGAGCAGTTCTTC.

The chain has TRBV5-1 and TRBJ2-3, with D possibly matching TRBD2 (5 bases). The CDR3 sequence is 16 residues long. Deletions cut 0 bases from V and 3 bases from J, with 14 bases between. CDR1 and CDR2 (germline): SGHRS, YFSETQ. CDR3 DNA sequence: TGCGCCAGCAGCTTGGCCTTAGGAGGTGGGACAGATACGCAGTATTTT. Translating it yields CASSLALGGGTDTQYF.

The rearrangement joins TRBV9 to TRBJ2-3; the D gene is possibly TRBD2 (7 bases). The CDR3 runs to 14 residues. From germline, CDR1 is SGDLS and CDR2 YYNGEE. V shed 1 base and J shed 6 bases, with 12 bases lying between them. The CDR3 loop is CASSVRGARDTQYF. In DNA, the CDR3 is TGTGCCAGCAGCGTACGGGGGGCAAGGGATACGCAGTATTTT.

A remark on this clone: At the DNA level, this CDR3 is encoded by other sequences in the same sample as well. The CDR3 DNA reads as TGCGCCAGCAGCCTGGCGCGGGATGGCTACACCTTC. It encodes CASSLARDGYTF. The rearrangement links TRBV5-1 to TRBJ1-2; D is ambiguous. The CDR3 runs 12 residues. Germline CDR1 is SGHRS and CDR2 is YFSETQ. V was cut by 4 bases and J by 6 bases, with 10 bases left in between.

V is TRBV21-1 and J is TRBJ2-7; the D call in the table, TRBD2, was not verified against the DNA. TRBV21-1 is noted as a pseudogene. The CDR3 length is 12 residues. The chain's CDR3 is CASSKNGGEQYF. In DNA, the CDR3 is TGTGCCAGCAGCAAAAACGGGGGCGAGCAGTACTTC.

The chain couples TRBV9 to TRBJ1-3, with a tentative D call TRBD1 (6 bases). Trimming pared 2 bases from V and 4 bases from J, leaving 7 bases between. This CDR3 has 13 residues. CDR1 SGDLS and CDR2 YYNGEE come from the germline V gene. CDR3 sequence reads: CASSVQGGNTIYF. The CDR3 coding sequence is TGTGCCAGCAGCGTCCAGGGGGGAAACACCATATATTTT.

A few counts support this clone. This chain joins TRBV6-4 and TRBJ2-3, with D perhaps being TRBD1 or TRBD2 (5 bases each). CDR1 and CDR2 (germline): MRHNA, SNTAGT. Trimming cost V 5 bases and J 5 bases, with 17 bases left between them. CDR3 size: 15 residues. The CDR3 DNA is TGTGCCAGCAGTTCGGTGGGGACGAGAGGAGATACGCAGTATTTT. This encodes CASSSVGTRGDTQYF.

The chain is built from TRBV18 and TRBJ2-5; D unclear. The germline V and J ends were trimmed by 1 base and 1 base, with 7 bases remaining between them. The CDR3 runs to 14 residues. Germline values: CDR1 KGHSH, CDR2 LQKENI. The CDR3 reads CASSPLPVQETQYF. CDR3 DNA sequence: TGTGCCAGCTCACCACTGCCAGTCCAAGAGACCCAGTACTTC. Looking up the rest from reference TRBV18 and TRBJ2-5 gives the full variable domain: NAGVMQNPRHLVRRRGQEARLRCSPMKGHSHVYWYRQLPEEGLKFMVYLQKENIIDESGMPKERFSAEFPKEGPSILRIQQVVRGDSAAYFCASSPLPVQETQYFGPGTRLLVL.